These T cell receptor beta chains were read from a single sample in a study of T cells in Graves' hyperthyroidism and ophthalmopathy. TCRdb recomputed calls from the multiplex PCR reads with MiXCR, one row per CDR3 protein. The sample lists about 590,000 distinct CDR3 sequences; around a sixth were seen once. The sample was blood. These TCRs come from a woman aged 25 to 39 with Graves' hyperthyroidism. Each CDR3 is given with its conserved first and last residue. A D gene is named only where the DNA matches it firmly. The listing skips clone size in some rows; elsewhere it reads once, few, many or a size class.

j_gene | abundance | v_gene | d_gene | CDR3nt | CDR3aa
TRBJ2-3 | many | TRBV20-1 | TRBD2 | TGCAGTGCTATTAGCGCGCTCGAGACTAGCGGGACTAATACGCAGTATTTT | CSAISALETSGTNTQYF
TRBJ2-2 | many | TRBV28 | - | TGTGCCAGCAACCCTAGAACCGGGGAGCTGTTTTTT | CASNPRTGELFF
TRBJ1-4 | few | TRBV28 | - | TGTGCCAGCAGGCCACTAATAGTTAATGAAAAACTGTTTTTT | CASRPLIVNEKLFF
TRBJ2-7 | - | TRBV7-2 | - | TGTGCCAGCAGCACTAGCGGGACAGGGTACGAGCAGTACTTC | CASSTSGTGYEQYF
TRBJ2-1 | many | TRBV29-1 | - | TGCAGCGTTGAGATAGGGGTCGGTGAGCAGTTCTTC | CSVEIGVGEQFF
TRBJ2-2 | many | TRBV7-8 | TRBD2 | TGTGCCAGCAGCTCTTTAGCGGGAGTAGCCGGGGAGCTGTTTTTT | CASSSLAGVAGELFF
TRBJ2-1 | few | TRBV6-2/TRBV6-3 | - | TGTGCCAGCAGTTACTTGGCCAATGAGCAGTTCTTC | CASSYLANEQFF
TRBJ2-3 | - | TRBV6-5 | TRBD1 | TGTGCCAGCAGTTTTCCCTTGACAGGGACCCTCACAGATACGCAGTATTTT | CASSFPLTGTLTDTQYF
TRBJ2-7 | few | TRBV28 | TRBD2 | TGTGCCAGCAGTTTCGGCGGGAGGGCCCTTGAGCAGTACTTC | CASSFGGRALEQYF
TRBJ1-5 | many | TRBV2 | - | TGTGCCAGCAGGCAGGAAACAAATCAGCCCCAGCATTTT | CASRQETNQPQHF
TRBJ2-2 | - | TRBV6-2/TRBV6-3 | TRBD2 | TGTGCCAGCAGTTACGGGGGAGGGCTCCACACCGGGGAGCTGTTTTTT | CASSYGGGLHTGELFF
TRBJ1-1 | many | TRBV10-3 | TRBD1 | TGTGCCATCTCGGGACAGTCGAACACTGAAGCTTTCTTT | CAISGQSNTEAFF
TRBJ2-7 | many | TRBV5-8 | - | TGTGCCAGCAGCCGGGGTAACTCCTACGAGCAGTACTTC | CASSRGNSYEQYF
TRBJ1-2 | many | TRBV11-2 | - | TGTGCCAGCAGCCGCCCCGGCAGAGATGGGTATGGCTACACCTTC | CASSRPGRDGYGYTF
TRBJ2-5 | many | TRBV7-9 | - | TGTGCCAGCAGCTTAGAGGCGGGACTTTCAAAAGAGACCCAGTACTTC | CASSLEAGLSKETQYF
TRBJ2-1 | many | TRBV18 | TRBD1 | TGTGCCAGCTCACCAGGAACAGGGGGCCTGAGCAATGAGCAGTTCTTC | CASSPGTGGLSNEQFF
TRBJ1-4 | many | TRBV27 | TRBD1 | TGTGCCAGCAGTCCGGGGACAGGGGGCTCGGCTAATGAAAAACTGTTTTTT | CASSPGTGGSANEKLFF
TRBJ2-7 | few | TRBV29-1 | TRBD1 | TGCAGCGTTGAATCAGTCGAGACAGGGGCCTCCTACGAGCAGTACTTC | CSVESVETGASYEQYF
TRBJ2-3 | many | TRBV20-1 | TRBD1 | TGCAGTGCTAGAGGACAGGGGGATTCAGATACGCAGTATTTT | CSARGQGDSDTQYF
TRBJ1-5 | many | TRBV18 | - | TGTGCCAGCTCTCTTGGGACCGGACAGCCCCAGCATTTT | CASSLGTGQPQHF
TRBJ2-7 | few | TRBV7-9 | - | TGTGCCAGCAGCTTATGGCCCCCCGGCGGCTCCTACGAGCAGTACTTC | CASSLWPPGGSYEQYF
TRBJ1-1 | many | TRBV7-2 | - | TGTGCCAGCAGCTTGACATCGAACACTGAAGCTTTCTTT | CASSLTSNTEAFF
TRBJ2-6 | few | TRBV19 | TRBD1 | TGTGCCAGTACAGAGACAGGGGGCATAACGGGGGCCAACGTCCTGACTTTC | CASTETGGITGANVLTF
TRBJ2-1 | many | TRBV27 | TRBD2 | TGTGCCAGCAGCTCTTCCGGGACTAGCGGCAATGAGCAGTTCTTC | CASSSSGTSGNEQFF
TRBJ2-7 | many | TRBV30 | TRBD2 | TGTGCCTGGACCCAAGGACTAGCGGGAGTACAGAACGAGCAGTACTTC | CAWTQGLAGVQNEQYF
TRBJ2-5 | many | TRBV7-2 | TRBD2 | TGTGCCAGCAGCACCTTAGCGGGACCCCCAGAGACCCAGTACTTC | CASSTLAGPPETQYF
TRBJ1-1 | - | TRBV28 | - | TGTGCCAGCAGCCCCTCCGGGGGGCGAATGAACACTGAAGCTTTCTTT | CASSPSGGRMNTEAFF
TRBJ2-3 | many | TRBV12-3/TRBV12-4 | - | TGTGCCAGCACGGACTCCGGGACTCCGCGCGCCGATACGCAGTATTTT | CASTDSGTPRADTQYF
TRBJ2-7 | many | TRBV7-2 | - | TGTGCCAGCAGCCCGGGGGCGGGAAAAGGCTACGAGCAGTACTTC | CASSPGAGKGYEQYF
TRBJ2-5 | - | TRBV11-2 | TRBD1 | TGTGCCAGCAGTGACCTGACAGGGGCGGAGACCCAGTACTTC | CASSDLTGAETQYF
TRBJ2-1 | many | TRBV5-1 | TRBD2 | TGCGCCAGCAGCGGGGGGACTAGCGGGGACTCCTACAATGAGCAGTTCTTC | CASSGGTSGDSYNEQFF
TRBJ2-7 | few | TRBV3-1 | TRBD1 | TGTGCCAGCAGCCAAGACCTCCGACAGGGGGCCGATTACGAGCAGTACTTC | CASSQDLRQGADYEQYF
TRBJ2-1 | - | TRBV25-1 | TRBD2 | TGTGCCAGCTCGGTAGCGGGGATCAACTACAATGAGCAGTTCTTC | CASSVAGINYNEQFF
TRBJ1-4 | many | TRBV28 | TRBD1 | TGTGCCAGCACCCCCCGCGGACAGGGGATCGAAAAACTGTTTTTT | CASTPRGQGIEKLFF
TRBJ2-2 | many | TRBV2 | - | TGTGCCAGCGGGAGCGGATCGAACACCGGGGAGCTGTTTTTT | CASGSGSNTGELFF
TRBJ2-5 | many | TRBV29-1 | - | TGCAGCGTTGTTAGGGGGTTGAGAGAGACCCAGTACTTC | CSVVRGLRETQYF
TRBJ2-5 | many | TRBV12-3/TRBV12-4 | TRBD1 | TGTGCCAGCAGTTTAATGTTGGTAGGGACAGGGCGGTACTTC | CASSLMLVGTGRYF
TRBJ2-7 | many | TRBV27 | TRBD2 | TGTGCCAGCAGTTTCCGCCCCGGGGGGTTGCAGTACTTC | CASSFRPGGLQYF
TRBJ2-2 | many | TRBV11-2 | - | TGTGCCAGCAGCCCTGGGGTTACAGGGACGGGGGAGCTGTTTTTT | CASSPGVTGTGELFF
TRBJ2-3 | few | TRBV6-1 | - | TGTGCCAGCAGCGAGGACATCTTCACAGATACGCAGTATTTT | CASSEDIFTDTQYF
TRBJ2-5 | few | TRBV6-1 | TRBD2 | TGTGCCAGTAAGCGGGAGGAGTGGGAGACCCAGTACTTC | CASKREEWETQYF
TRBJ2-1 | many | TRBV7-3 | - | TGTGCCAGCAGCTTAAAACGGCACTACAATGAGCAGTTCTTC | CASSLKRHYNEQFF
TRBJ2-5 | - | TRBV2 | - | TGTGCCAGCAGTGAAGCGCTTGTCCAAGAGACCCAGTACTTC | CASSEALVQETQYF
TRBJ2-7 | many | TRBV20-1 | - | TGCAGTGCTAGAGCTCTTCAAGGAATCCTTTACGAGCAGTACTTC | CSARALQGILYEQYF
TRBJ2-2 | many | TRBV2 | TRBD2 | TGTGCCAGCAGTGTCATACTAGCGGGGGGGACCGGGGAGCTGTTTTTT | CASSVILAGGTGELFF
TRBJ2-1 | many | TRBV7-3 | TRBD2 | TGTGCCAGCGCGAAAGCGGGAGTATTTTCCTACAATGAGCAGTTCTTC | CASAKAGVFSYNEQFF
TRBJ2-7 | many | TRBV30 | TRBD1 | TGTGCCTGGAGTAACAGGGGCCACGAGCAGTACTTC | CAWSNRGHEQYF
TRBJ1-1 | few | TRBV7-3 | - | TGTGCCAGCAGCTTAATGACAGAAAGTGAAGCTTTCTTT | CASSLMTESEAFF
TRBJ2-1 | many | TRBV27 | TRBD2 | TGTGCCAGCAGTTTTAACGGACTAGCGGGTGGCAATGAGCAGTTCTTC | CASSFNGLAGGNEQFF
TRBJ1-5 | many | TRBV2 | - | TGTGCCAGCAGTGAAATCGGACAGAGCAATCAGCCCCAGCATTTT | CASSEIGQSNQPQHF
TRBJ2-1 | - | TRBV7-7 | TRBD1 | TGTGCTAGCAGCGACGACAGGGGCACTGAGCAGTTCTTC | CASSDDRGTEQFF
TRBJ1-4 | many | TRBV7-2 | - | TGTGCCAGCAGCTTAGAAGGGGCAGGGAGAGGTGAAAAACTGTTTTTT | CASSLEGAGRGEKLFF